This is a list of T cell receptor beta chains from one sample in a study of shared clonotypes between healthy human individuals. Sequencing was performed with immunoSEQ multiplex PCR; in TCRdb, only in-frame clones are kept and a portion is missing. Here the sample spans approximately 530,000 clones, around 95% being singletons. Material for sequencing was naive CD4+ T cells sorted from blood. The receptors were gathered from a woman under 40 in good health. Both conserved end residues are part of each CDR3. Fields, in order: J gene, V gene, CDR3 protein.

TRBJ2-7,TRBV7-6,CASSPGRAGTYEQYF
TRBJ2-7,TRBV4-2,CASSQSWSQYEQYF
TRBJ1-5,TRBV28,CASSLGGKNQPQHF
TRBJ2-7,TRBV18,CASSPGSRTGYEQYF
TRBJ1-2,TRBV18,CASSLQDGRNLGYGYTF
TRBJ1-5,TRBV18,CASADGVSNQPQHF
TRBJ2-3,TRBV5-1,CASSFLGPPERDTQYF
TRBJ1-3,TRBV29-1,CSVGFSGNTIYF
TRBJ2-2,TRBV2,CASSDPGANTGELFF
TRBJ1-5,TRBV28,CATSDSGDQPQHF
TRBJ1-2,TRBV10-3,CAISTAGAGYDGYTF
TRBJ1-4,TRBV4-1,CASSQAGSGRGTNEKLFF
TRBJ1-2,TRBV5-6,CASSLITHRRGYGYTF
TRBJ2-2,TRBV5-4,CASSFNTGELFF
TRBJ1-1,TRBV28,CASRTGNTEAFF
TRBJ2-7,TRBV28,CASTGVVGSYEQYF
TRBJ1-5,TRBV10-3,CAIKEGRRFGQPQHF
TRBJ2-7,TRBV5-6,CASSLSDEQYF
TRBJ2-1,TRBV15,CATSNTLGLAGEQFF
TRBJ1-6,TRBV7-6,CASSLGSSPLHF
TRBJ1-5,TRBV11-2,CASSLDSNQPQHF
TRBJ2-7,TRBV29-1,CSVAPQGTSSYEQYF
TRBJ1-2,TRBV6-6,CASSPVGQGAYGYTF
TRBJ2-2,TRBV7-8,CASSSRGETGELFF
TRBJ1-5,TRBV5-1,CPRIARGPPQHF
TRBJ1-4,TRBV14,CASSRRWDEKLFF
TRBJ2-2,TRBV19,CATHSLARVSGELFF
TRBJ1-2,TRBV6-6,CASSYDLNYGYTF
TRBJ1-1,TRBV28,CASRPATGVNTEAFF
TRBJ2-3,TRBV27,CASRTKQGANTQYF
TRBJ1-5,TRBV28,CATRRDSSNQPQHF
TRBJ1-5,TRBV2,CASKGANRGADQPQHF
TRBJ1-1,TRBV7-9,CASSKQGMNTEAFF
TRBJ2-1,TRBV5-5,CASSLGGPDEQFF
TRBJ1-1,TRBV11-2,CASSSLWGEDTEAFF
TRBJ2-5,TRBV9,CASSVAGAGGETQYF
TRBJ2-7,TRBV19,CASSKGLANSYEQYF
TRBJ1-5,TRBV18,CASSPFGTGNQPQHF
TRBJ2-7,TRBV28,CASSLTGRYEQYF
TRBJ2-5,TRBV28,CASSLYPSQLAGGEETQYF
TRBJ1-5,TRBV28,CASEETAQPQHF
TRBJ2-3,TRBV6-6,CASSYRLAGFTDTQYF
TRBJ1-3,TRBV6-5,CASSYVAGTGNTIYF
TRBJ2-7,TRBV11-2,CASSLGLRGREERFEQYF
TRBJ2-5,TRBV18,CASSEQETQYF
TRBJ2-7,TRBV7-2,CASSYTQTVSYEQYF
TRBJ2-3,TRBV18,CASSPKQETDTQYF
TRBJ1-1,TRBV5-8,CASIFGQMNTEAFF
TRBJ2-4,TRBV27,CASKHGTGTKNIQYF
TRBJ2-1,TRBV27,CASRTGGFRGSYNEQFF
TRBJ1-1,TRBV7-9,CASSPGGTGNGKAFF
TRBJ2-1,TRBV5-4,CASSYGSSSYNEQFF
TRBJ2-3,TRBV7-2,CASSSNRDGGTQYF
TRBJ2-7,TRBV10-3,CAISDPGTGLSYEQYF
TRBJ1-5,TRBV18,CASSQDRVRQPQHF
TRBJ1-5,TRBV19,CASSKGEVSNQPQHF
TRBJ1-3,TRBV14,CASSQVGPYGNTIYF
TRBJ1-1,TRBV5-1,CASSLGAGGLNTEAFF
TRBJ2-5,TRBV5-1,CASSSQETQYF